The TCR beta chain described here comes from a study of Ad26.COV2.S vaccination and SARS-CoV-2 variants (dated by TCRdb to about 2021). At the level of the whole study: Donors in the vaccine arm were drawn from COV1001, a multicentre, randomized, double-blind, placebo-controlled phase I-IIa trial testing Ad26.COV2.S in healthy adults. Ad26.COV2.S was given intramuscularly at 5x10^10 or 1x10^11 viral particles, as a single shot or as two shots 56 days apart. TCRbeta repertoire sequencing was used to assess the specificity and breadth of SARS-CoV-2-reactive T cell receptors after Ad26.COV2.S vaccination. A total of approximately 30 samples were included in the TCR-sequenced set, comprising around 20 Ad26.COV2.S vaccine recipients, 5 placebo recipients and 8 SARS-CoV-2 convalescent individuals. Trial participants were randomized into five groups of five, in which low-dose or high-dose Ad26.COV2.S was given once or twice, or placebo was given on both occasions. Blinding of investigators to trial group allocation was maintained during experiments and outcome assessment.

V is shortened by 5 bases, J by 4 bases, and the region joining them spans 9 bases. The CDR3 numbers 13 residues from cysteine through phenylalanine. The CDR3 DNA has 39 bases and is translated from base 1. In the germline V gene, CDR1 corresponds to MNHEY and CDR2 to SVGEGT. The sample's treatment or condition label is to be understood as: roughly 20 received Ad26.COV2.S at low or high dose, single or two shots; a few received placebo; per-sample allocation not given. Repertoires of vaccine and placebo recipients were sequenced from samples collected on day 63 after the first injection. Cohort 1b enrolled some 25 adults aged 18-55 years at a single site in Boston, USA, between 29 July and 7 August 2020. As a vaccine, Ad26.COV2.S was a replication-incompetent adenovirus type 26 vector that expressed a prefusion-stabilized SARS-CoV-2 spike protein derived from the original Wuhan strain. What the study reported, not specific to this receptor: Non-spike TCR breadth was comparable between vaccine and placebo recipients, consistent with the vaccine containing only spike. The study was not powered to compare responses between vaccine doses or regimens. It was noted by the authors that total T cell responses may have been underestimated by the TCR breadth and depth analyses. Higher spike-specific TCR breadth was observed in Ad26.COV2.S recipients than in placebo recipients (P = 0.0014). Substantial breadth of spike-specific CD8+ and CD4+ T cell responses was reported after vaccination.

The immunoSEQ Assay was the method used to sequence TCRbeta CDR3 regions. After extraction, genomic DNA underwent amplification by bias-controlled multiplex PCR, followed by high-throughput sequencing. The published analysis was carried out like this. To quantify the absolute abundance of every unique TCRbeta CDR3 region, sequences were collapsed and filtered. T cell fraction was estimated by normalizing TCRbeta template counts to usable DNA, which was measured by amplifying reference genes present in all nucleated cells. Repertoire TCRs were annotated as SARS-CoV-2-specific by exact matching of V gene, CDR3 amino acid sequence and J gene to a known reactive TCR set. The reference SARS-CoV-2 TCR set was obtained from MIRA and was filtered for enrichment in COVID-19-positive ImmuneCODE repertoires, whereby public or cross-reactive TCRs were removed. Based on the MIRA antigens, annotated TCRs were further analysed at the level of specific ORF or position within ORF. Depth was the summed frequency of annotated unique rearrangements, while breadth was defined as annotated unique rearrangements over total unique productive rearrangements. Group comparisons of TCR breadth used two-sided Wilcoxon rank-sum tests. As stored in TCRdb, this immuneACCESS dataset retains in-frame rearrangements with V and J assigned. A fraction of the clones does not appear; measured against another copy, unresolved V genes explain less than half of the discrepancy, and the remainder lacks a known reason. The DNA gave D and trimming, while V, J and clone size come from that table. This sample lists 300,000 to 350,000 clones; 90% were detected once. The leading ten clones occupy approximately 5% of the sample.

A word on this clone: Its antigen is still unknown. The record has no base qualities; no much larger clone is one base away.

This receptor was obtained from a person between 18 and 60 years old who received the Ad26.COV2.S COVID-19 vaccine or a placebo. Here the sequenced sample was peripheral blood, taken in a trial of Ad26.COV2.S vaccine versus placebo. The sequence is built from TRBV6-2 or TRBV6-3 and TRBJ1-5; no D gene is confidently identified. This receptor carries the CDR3 CASSLTWNQPQHF. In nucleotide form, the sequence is TGTGCCAGCAGTCTAACGTGGAATCAGCCCCAGCATTTT.